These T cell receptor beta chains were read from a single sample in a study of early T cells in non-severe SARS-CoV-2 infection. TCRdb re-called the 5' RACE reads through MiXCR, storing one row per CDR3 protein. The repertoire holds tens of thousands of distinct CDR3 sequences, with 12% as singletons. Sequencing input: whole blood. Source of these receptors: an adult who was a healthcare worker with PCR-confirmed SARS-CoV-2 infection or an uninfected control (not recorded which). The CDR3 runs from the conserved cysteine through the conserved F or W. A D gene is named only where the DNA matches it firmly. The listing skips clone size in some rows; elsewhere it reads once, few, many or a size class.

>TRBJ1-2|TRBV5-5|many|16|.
CASSLSTAGLSNGYTF
TGTGCCAGCAGCTTGAGTACGGCGGGACTATCGAATGGCTACACCTTC
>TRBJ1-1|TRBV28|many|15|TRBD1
CASSPPNDRDGDAFF
TGTGCCAGCAGCCCCCCAAATGACAGGGACGGGGACGCTTTCTTT
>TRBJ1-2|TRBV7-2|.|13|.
CASSLTVNYGYTF
TGTGCCAGCAGCTTAACGGTTAACTATGGCTACACCTTC
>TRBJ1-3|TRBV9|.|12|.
CASSVSGNTIYF
TGTGCCAGCAGCGTATCAGGAAACACCATATATTTT
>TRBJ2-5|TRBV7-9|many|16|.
CASSRKGPAEEETQYF
TGTGCCAGCAGCCGGAAAGGACCGGCGGAAGAAGAGACCCAGTACTTC
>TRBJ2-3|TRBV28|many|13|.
CASSFLGTDTQYF
TGTGCCAGCAGTTTTCTCGGCACAGATACGCAGTATTTT
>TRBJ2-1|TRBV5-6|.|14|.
CASSPGVLNNEQFF
TGTGCCAGCAGCCCGGGGGTTCTCAACAATGAGCAGTTCTTC
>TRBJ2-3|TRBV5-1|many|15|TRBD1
CASSPGQGWADTQYF
TGCGCCAGCAGCCCGGGACAGGGGTGGGCAGATACGCAGTATTTT
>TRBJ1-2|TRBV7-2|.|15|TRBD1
CASRRDSNPNYGYTF
TGTGCCAGCAGGCGGGACAGCAATCCTAACTATGGCTACACCTTC
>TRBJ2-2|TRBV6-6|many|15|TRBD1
CASRRQGKKFGELFF
TGTGCCAGCAGGAGACAGGGGAAGAAGTTCGGGGAGCTGTTTTTT
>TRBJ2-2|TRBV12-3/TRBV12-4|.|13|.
CASSSRVPGELFF
TGTGCCAGCAGTTCTCGGGTTCCGGGGGAGCTGTTTTTT
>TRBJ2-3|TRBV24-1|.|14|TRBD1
CATSDRGFPDTQYF
TGTGCCACCAGCGACAGGGGATTCCCAGATACGCAGTATTTT
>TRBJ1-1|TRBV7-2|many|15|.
CASSSLPQVNTEAFF
TGTGCCAGCAGCTCCCTCCCCCAGGTTAACACTGAAGCTTTCTTT
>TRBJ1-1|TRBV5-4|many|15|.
CASSNTPGQNTEAFF
TGTGCCAGCAGTAACACACCGGGACAGAACACTGAAGCTTTCTTT
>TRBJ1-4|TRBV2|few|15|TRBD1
CASSDNRGPNEKLFF
TGTGCCAGCAGTGATAACAGGGGCCCCAATGAAAAACTGTTTTTT
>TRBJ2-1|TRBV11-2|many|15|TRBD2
CASSLVAAGYNEQFF
TGTGCCAGCAGCTTGGTAGCAGCGGGGTACAATGAGCAGTTCTTC
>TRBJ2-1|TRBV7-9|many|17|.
CASSPRAAESSYNEQFF
TGTGCCAGCAGCCCACGGGCGGCGGAGAGCTCCTACAATGAGCAGTTCTTC
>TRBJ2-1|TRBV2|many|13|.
CASMKDGYNEQFF
TGTGCCAGCATGAAGGACGGTTACAATGAGCAGTTCTTC
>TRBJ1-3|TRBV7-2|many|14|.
CASSLSGAGNTIYF
TGTGCCAGCAGCTTGTCAGGAGCTGGAAACACCATATATTTT
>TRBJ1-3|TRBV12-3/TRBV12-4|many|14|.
CASTYAISGNTIYF
TGTGCCAGCACCTATGCAATCTCTGGAAACACCATATATTTT
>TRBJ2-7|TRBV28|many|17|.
CASRNPPGEESSYEQYF
TGTGCCAGCAGGAACCCCCCCGGGGAAGAAAGCTCCTACGAGCAGTACTTC